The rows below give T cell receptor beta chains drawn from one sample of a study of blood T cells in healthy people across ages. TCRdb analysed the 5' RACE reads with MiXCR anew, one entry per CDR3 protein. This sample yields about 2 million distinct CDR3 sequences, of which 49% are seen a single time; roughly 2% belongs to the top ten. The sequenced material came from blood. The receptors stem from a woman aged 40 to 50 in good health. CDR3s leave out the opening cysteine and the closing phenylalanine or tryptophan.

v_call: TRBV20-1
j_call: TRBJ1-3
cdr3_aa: SARLSGNTIY

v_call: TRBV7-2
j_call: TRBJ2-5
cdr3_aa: ASSLSPDGETQY

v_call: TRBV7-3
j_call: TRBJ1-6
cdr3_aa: ASREGRTNNSPLH

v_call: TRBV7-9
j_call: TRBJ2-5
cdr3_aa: ASSPASGGSQETQY

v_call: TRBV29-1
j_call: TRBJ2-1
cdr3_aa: SVEDGASSSYNEQF

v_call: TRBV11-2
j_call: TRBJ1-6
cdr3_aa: ASSLGGYGINSPLH

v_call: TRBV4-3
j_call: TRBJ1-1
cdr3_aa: ASSHRTGINTEAF

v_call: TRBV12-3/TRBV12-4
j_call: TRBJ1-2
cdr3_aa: ASGPDGFYGYT

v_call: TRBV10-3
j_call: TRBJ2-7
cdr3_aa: AIRSGSSYEQY

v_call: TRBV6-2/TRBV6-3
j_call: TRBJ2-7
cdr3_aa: ASHQGAHEQY

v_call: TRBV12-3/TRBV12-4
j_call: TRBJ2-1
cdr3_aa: ASSVRHLAGGPSEQF

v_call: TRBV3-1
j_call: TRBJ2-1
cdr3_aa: ASSSGRGESYNEQF

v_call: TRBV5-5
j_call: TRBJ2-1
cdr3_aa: ASSGDNRMLNEQF

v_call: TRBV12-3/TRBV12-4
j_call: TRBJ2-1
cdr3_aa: ASNRLGQGRNEQF

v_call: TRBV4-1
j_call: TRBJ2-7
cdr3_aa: ASSPPTTGGYEQY

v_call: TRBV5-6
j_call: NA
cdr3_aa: ASTLWRLSGATKDEQY

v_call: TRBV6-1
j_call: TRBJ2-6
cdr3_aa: ASREDGSGANVLT

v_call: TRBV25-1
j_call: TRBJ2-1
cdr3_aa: ASSGAMGEQF

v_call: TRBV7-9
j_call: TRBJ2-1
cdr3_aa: ASSFEVASEQF

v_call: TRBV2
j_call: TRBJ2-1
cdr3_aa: AGSEALGGIPNEQF

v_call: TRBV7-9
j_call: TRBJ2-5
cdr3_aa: ASSLVPVRKETQY

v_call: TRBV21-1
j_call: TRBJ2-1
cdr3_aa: ASSLLDSQEGFYNEQF

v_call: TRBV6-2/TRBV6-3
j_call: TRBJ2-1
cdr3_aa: ASSSAEYNEQF

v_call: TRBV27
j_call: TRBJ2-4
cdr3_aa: ASATGKNIQY

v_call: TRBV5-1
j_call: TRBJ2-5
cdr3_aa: ASSFRGGGLVFQETQY

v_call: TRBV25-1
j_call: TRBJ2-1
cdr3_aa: ASSEVGPQF

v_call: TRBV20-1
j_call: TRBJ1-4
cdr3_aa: SAGHPAGGKEKLF

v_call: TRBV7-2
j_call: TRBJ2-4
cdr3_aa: ASSLGTIPVAKNIQY

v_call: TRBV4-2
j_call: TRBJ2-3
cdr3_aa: ASSPYRAQGATDTQY

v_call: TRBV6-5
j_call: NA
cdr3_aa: ASSYGQGRSEQY

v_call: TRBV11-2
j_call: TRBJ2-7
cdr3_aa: ASSLVTGPLQY

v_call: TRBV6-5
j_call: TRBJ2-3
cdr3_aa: ASSADSGVTDTQY

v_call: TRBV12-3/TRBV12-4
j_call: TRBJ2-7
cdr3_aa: ASSATGLHEQY

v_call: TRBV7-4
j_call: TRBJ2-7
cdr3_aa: ASSSERGGLLSSYEQY

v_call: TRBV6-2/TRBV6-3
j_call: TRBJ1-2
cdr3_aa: ASSSRSTGGFGYT

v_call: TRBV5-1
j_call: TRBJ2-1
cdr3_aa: ASSHGTPFDEQF

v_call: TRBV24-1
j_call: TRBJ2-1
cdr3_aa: ATSDRSGTSSYNEQF

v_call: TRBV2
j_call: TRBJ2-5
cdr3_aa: ASSLYLGRDETQY

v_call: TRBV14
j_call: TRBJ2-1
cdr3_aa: ASSHVRQSSYNEQF